The 29 T cell receptor beta chains below come from one sample, sequenced in a study of T cell changes during pregnancy in multiple sclerosis. Sequencing was performed with immunoSEQ multiplex PCR; in TCRdb, only in-frame clones are kept and a portion is missing. Here the sample spans about 69,000 clones, around 94% being singletons. The sample in question was peripheral blood, obtained in the third trimester of pregnancy. The origin of the receptors is a female donor in good health, enrolled as a control in a pregnancy study.

The chain recombines TRBV6-1 with TRBJ2-7; D gene unclear. Between the trimmed V and J ends, which lost 4 bases and 8 bases, there was a span of 6 bases. The CDR3 loop spans 10 amino acids. Germline assignment: CDR1 MNHNS and CDR2 SASEGT. In DNA form, the CDR3 reads TGTGCCAGCAGTGTCTCTAAGCAGTACTTC. Translated: CASSVSKQYF.

The chain is built from TRBV4-3 and TRBJ2-7; a weak D match, TRBD1 (5 bases). Germline CDR1 reads LGHNA; CDR2 reads YSLEER. Trimming shortened V by 0 bases and J by 3 bases, and 9 bases separated the two germline ends. The CDR3 contains 14 residues. CDR3 sequence (DNA): TGCGCCAGCAGCCAAGACAGGGTCGGCTACGAGCAGTACTTC. As protein: CASSQDRVGYEQYF.

The chain joins TRBV7-6 to TRBJ2-7; D call uncertain. Trimming shortened V by 1 base and J by 3 bases, and 13 bases separated the two germline ends. CDR3 size: 15 residues. CDR1 is SGHVS, CDR2 FNYEAQ, per germline. The CDR3 coding sequence is TGTGCCAGCAGCTTAGGGCCGATCACATTCTACGAGCAGTACTTC. As protein: CASSLGPITFYEQYF. Full variable domain (rest looked up from reference TRBV7-6 and TRBJ2-7): GAGVSQSPRYKVTKRGQDVALRCDPISGHVSLYWYRQALGQGPEFLTYFNYEAQQDKSGLPNDRFSAERPEGSISTLTIQRTEQRDSAMYRCASSLGPITFYEQYFGPGTRLTVT.

The chain joins TRBV6-5 to TRBJ2-1; TRBD2 might be the D (6 bases). Germline lookup yields CDR1 MNHEY and CDR2 SVGAGI. The V and J ends lost 6 bases and 0 bases respectively, with 9 bases between them. The CDR3 is 14 residues long. CDR3 nucleotide sequence: TGTGCCAGCAGACGGAGGGACTCCTACAATGAGCAGTTCTTC. It is translated as CASRRRDSYNEQFF.

This clone was seen only once. The gene calls are TRBV11-2 and TRBJ1-3; D gene uncertain. The germline V and J ends were trimmed by 7 bases and 4 bases, with 11 bases remaining between them. Germline CDR1 and CDR2: SGHAT and FQNNGV. This CDR3 is built from 13 residues. The CDR3 bases are TGTGCCAGCACCCCGACAACGGGAAACACCATATATTTT. It codes for CASTPTTGNTIYF.

V is TRBV7-9 and J is TRBJ1-2; D is perhaps TRBD1 (5 bases). The CDR3 has 14 amino acids. Between the trimmed V and J ends, which lost 6 bases and 3 bases, there was a span of 14 bases. In germline, CDR1 is SEHNR, CDR2 FQNEAQ (reference sequence). The CDR3, as DNA: TGTGCCAGCAGTCGCGGGGCAGGAGACTATGGCTACACCTTC. Its translation: CASSRGAGDYGYTF.

This sequence joins TRBV18 and TRBJ1-4, with 7 bases lining up with TRBD1. CDR3 length equals 14 residues. CDR1 KGHSH and CDR2 LQKENI come from the germline V gene. V lost 6 bases and J lost 8; bases outside the gene matches: 9. CDR3 sequence: CASSPPGQREKLFF. CDR3 in DNA: TGTGCCAGCTCCCCTCCGGGACAGCGGGAAAAACTGTTTTTT. Supplemented by reference TRBV18 and TRBJ1-4, the full variable domain reads NAGVMQNPRHLVRRRGQEARLRCSPMKGHSHVYWYRQLPEEGLKFMVYLQKENIIDESGMPKERFSAEFPKEGPSILRIQQVVRGDSAAYFCASSPPGQREKLFFGSGTQLSVL.

This clone was seen a single time. This sequence joins TRBV6-5 and TRBJ2-1; possibly TRBD2 for D (7 bases). The CDR3 totals 11 residues. Trimming removed 8 bases from V and 13 bases from J, with 15 bases in between. The germline V gene has CDR1 MNHEY and CDR2 SVGAGI. The CDR3 sequence is CASHRGALQFF. The CDR3 bases are TGTGCCAGCCATCGGGGGGCCCTCCAGTTCTTC.

The V and J genes are TRBV4-2 and TRBJ2-3; D is unresolved. Deletions cut 3 bases from V and 1 base from J, with 8 bases between. The CDR3 runs to 14 residues. The germline gives CDR1 LGHNA, CDR2 YNFKEQ. The chain's CDR3 is CASSQNRGTDTQYF. Written as DNA, the CDR3 is TGTGCCAGCAGCCAGAATCGGGGCACAGATACGCAGTATTTT.

V usage is TRBV6-1 and J usage is TRBJ1-2, with TRBD1 matching 8 bases. CDR3 size: 13 residues. The V gene's germline CDR1 is MNHNS and CDR2 SASEGT. V was pared by 6 bases and J by 3 bases, with 3 bases of the junction left unmatched. Here the CDR3 DNA reads TGTGCCAGCAGAAAGGACAGGGACTATGGCTACACCTTC. This codes for CASRKDRDYGYTF.

The chain combines TRBV5-1 with TRBJ1-5; D is uncertain. The V gene lost 0 bases and the J gene lost 0 bases, with 7 bases spanning the gap. The CDR3 sequence is 15 residues long. CDR1 is SGHRS, CDR2 YFSETQ, per germline. CDR3 region: CASSLAGNSNQPQHF. As DNA, the CDR3 is TGCGCCAGCAGCTTGGCGGGGAATAGCAATCAGCCCCAGCATTTT.

The rearrangement joins TRBV30 to TRBJ2-6; 7 positions match TRBD1. The CDR3 loop spans 13 amino acids. Germline CDR1 and CDR2: GTSNPN and SVGIG (reference sequence). The CDR3 nucleotides read TGTGCAGTAACAGGGGCCGGGGCCAACGTCCTGACTTTC. Translated: CAVTGAGANVLTF. The complete variable domain, with remaining parts taken from reference TRBV30 and TRBJ2-6, reads SQTIHQWPATLVQPVGSPLSLECTVEGTSNPNLYWYRQAAGRGLQLLFYSVGIGQISSEVPQNLSASRPQDRQFILSSKKLLLSDSGFYLCAVTGAGANVLTFGAGSRLTVL.

The J gene is TRBJ2-1, the V gene TRBV18; weak D call: TRBD2 (6 bases). V lost 1 base to trimming and J lost 6 bases, with 22 bases between them. The germline V gene has CDR1 KGHSH and CDR2 LQKENI. The CDR3 covers 18 residues. In nucleotides, the CDR3 is TGTGCCAGCTCACCACGTATCCCTACAGATGCCGGGGGCAATGAGCAGTTCTTC. This gives the protein CASSPRIPTDAGGNEQFF.

The J gene is TRBJ2-3, the V gene TRBV6-1; 8 bases fit TRBD2. V lost 7 bases, J lost 0 bases, and 6 bases stayed unmatched. There are 15 residues in the CDR3. Germline values: CDR1 MNHNS, CDR2 SASEGT. CDR3 loop: CASNPLAGSTDTQYF. CDR3 nucleotide sequence: TGTGCCAGCAATCCTTTAGCGGGGAGCACAGATACGCAGTATTTT.

The chain is built from TRBV6-5 and TRBJ2-5, with D uncertain. V lost 4 bases and J lost 1, with 7 bases in between. Germline V gene data show CDR1 as MNHEY and CDR2 as SVGAGI. The CDR3 is 13 residues long. The CDR3 region has the DNA TGTGCCAGCAGTTCCTCCATCCAAGAGACCCAGTACTTC. This translates into CASSSSIQETQYF.

This clone showed up just once. The rearrangement links TRBV4-1 to TRBJ2-1; D might be TRBD1 (6 bases). Trimming took 0 bases from V and 5 from J, leaving 17 bases between them. Germline assignment: CDR1 MGHRA and CDR2 YSYEKL. The CDR3 totals 17 residues. The CDR3 region is CASSQDWGQPMNNEQFF. CDR3 DNA sequence: TGCGCCAGCAGCCAAGATTGGGGACAACCTATGAACAATGAGCAGTTCTTC.

The chain employs TRBV7-9 and TRBJ1-5, with 9 bases lining up with TRBD1. V lost 7 bases, J lost 2 bases, and 3 bases stayed unmatched. The CDR3 is 14 residues long. The germline V gene has CDR1 SEHNR and CDR2 FQNEAQ (reference sequence). CDR3 region: CASTRDRGNQPQHF. DNA of the CDR3: TGTGCCAGCACCCGGGACAGGGGCAATCAGCCCCAGCATTTT. The whole variable domain, filled in from reference TRBV7-9 and TRBJ1-5, reads DTGVSQNPRHKITKRGQNVTFRCDPISEHNRLYWYRQTLGQGPEFLTYFQNEAQLEKSRLLSDRFSAERPKGSFSTLEIQRTEQGDSAMYLCASTRDRGNQPQHFGDGTRLSIL.

The rearrangement links TRBV7-2 to TRBJ1-1, with TRBD1 as a possible D gene (6 bases). This CDR3 has 13 amino acids. Trimming left V 11 bases short and J 7 bases short, with 20 bases between. In germline, CDR1 is SGHTA, CDR2 FQGNSA. The CDR3 sequence: CAGQRQLSNEAFF. DNA of the CDR3: TGTGCCGGACAGAGGCAGCTGAGTAATGAAGCTTTCTTT.

The rearrangement uses TRBV7-9 and TRBJ2-5, with D hard to call. This CDR3 has 14 residues. In germline, CDR1 is SEHNR, CDR2 FQNEAQ (reference sequence). Trimming removed 5 bases at V and 7 bases at J, with 17 bases between. DNA for the CDR3: TGTGCCAGCAGCCCGTATCTCGAAGTCGGGACCCAGTACTTC. This sequence encodes CASSPYLEVGTQYF.

The chain is built from TRBV7-2 and TRBJ1-6; 9 bases align to TRBD1. The V gene end was trimmed by 5 bases and the J gene end by 13 bases; junction bases not matched to a gene: 12. Germline-derived CDR1 and CDR2 are SGHTA and FQGNSA. The CDR3 sequence is 15 residues long. CDR3 sequence: CASSPGQGLRGPLHF. As DNA, the CDR3 is TGTGCCAGCAGCCCGGGACAGGGCCTTAGGGGGCCCCTCCACTTT.

This clone was found once. The chain uses TRBV14 and TRBJ2-5; D perhaps matches TRBD1 (6 bases). Germline CDR1 and CDR2: SGHDN and FVKESK. V shed 5 bases and J shed 2 bases, with 12 bases lying between them. The CDR3 is 14 residues long. The CDR3 DNA is TGTGCCAGCAGCTACGGACAGTTGCAAGAGACCCAGTACTTC. Residues: CASSYGQLQETQYF.

V gene TRBV7-3 combines with J gene TRBJ2-1; 9 nucleotides agree with TRBD1. Germline CDR1 and CDR2: SGHTA and FQGTGA. The J segment lost 3 bases and the V segment lost 5 bases, leaving 8 bases of the junction unmatched. The CDR3 contains 16 residues. The CDR3 DNA reads TGTGCCAGCAGCCCGACAGGGGGAACCGTCTACAATGAGCAGTTCTTC. Its translation is CASSPTGGTVYNEQFF.

The rearrangement links TRBV5-1 to TRBJ2-3; 11 nucleotides line up with TRBD1. CDR1 is SGHRS and CDR2 is YFSETQ in the germline V gene. V dropped 4 bases and J dropped 4; count of bases not matched to a gene: 8. This CDR3 is built from 16 residues. The chain's CDR3 is CASSPRTGGMSDTQYF. The CDR3 coding sequence is TGCGCCAGCAGCCCTCGGACAGGGGGCATGTCAGATACGCAGTATTTT.

The CDR3 protein is CASSLDGGNGYTF. CDR3 nucleotide sequence: TGTGCCAGCAGTTTAGATGGCGGAAATGGCTACACCTTC. This chain uses TRBV27 with TRBJ1-2; D remains unclear. Germline values: CDR1 MNHEY, CDR2 SMNVEV (reference sequence). V was clipped by 2 bases and J by 6 bases, with 10 bases between them. The CDR3 has 13 amino acids.

This clone was recorded only once. The chain combines TRBV11-1 with TRBJ1-6; D remains unclear. Germline CDR1 is SGHAT and CDR2 is FQDESV (reference sequence). The CDR3 is 16 residues long. V was shortened by 1 base and J by 7 bases, with 14 bases between the two germline ends. CDR3 nucleotide sequence: TGTGCCAGCAGCTTAGATGGTAGCCGGTCAAATTCACCCCTCCACTTT. Translation: CASSLDGSRSNSPLHF. Combining the CDR3 with reference TRBV11-1 and TRBJ1-6 gives the whole variable domain EAEVAQSPRYKITEKSQAVAFWCDPISGHATLYWYRQILGQGPELLVQFQDESVVDDSQLPKDRFSAERLKGVDSTLKIQPAELGDSAMYLCASSLDGSRSNSPLHFGNGTRLTVT.

This chain connects TRBV5-5 to TRBJ2-7, with a tentative D call TRBD1 (5 bases). Germline V gives CDR1 SGHKS, CDR2 YYEKEE (reference sequence). The V end lost 4 bases, the J end lost 5 bases, and 16 bases lay between the germline ends. The CDR3 has 14 residues. In DNA form, the CDR3 reads TGTGCCAGCAGCCCCCCAGACAGACCCGACGAGCAGTACTTC. This codes for CASSPPDRPDEQYF.

The chain has TRBV9 and TRBJ2-3; D remains unclear. Germline CDR1 SGDLS, CDR2 YYNGEE. This CDR3 is 12 amino acids long. The germline V and J ends were trimmed by 5 bases and 1 base, with 5 bases remaining between them. CDR3 DNA: TGTGCCAGCAGATCGGGCACAGATACGCAGTATTTT. It codes for CASRSGTDTQYF.

The chain employs TRBV30 and TRBJ2-3; D gene uncertain. The V end lost 0 bases, the J end lost 2 bases, and 15 bases lay between the germline ends. Germline assignment: CDR1 GTSNPN and CDR2 SVGIG (reference sequence). This CDR3 is built from 16 residues. The CDR3 is CAWSVALRKFTDTQYF. Written as DNA, the CDR3 is TGTGCCTGGAGTGTTGCGTTGCGGAAGTTCACAGATACGCAGTATTTT.

The V gene is TRBV5-4, the J gene TRBJ2-7; D perhaps matches TRBD1 (5 bases). The CDR3 is made up of 15 amino acids. Germline V lookup: CDR1 SGHNT, CDR2 YYREEE (reference sequence). The V end lost 1 base, the J end lost 3 bases, and 14 bases lay between the germline ends. CDR3 loop: CASSLLDTPIYEQYF. Here the CDR3 DNA reads TGTGCCAGCAGCTTGTTGGACACGCCGATCTACGAGCAGTACTTC.